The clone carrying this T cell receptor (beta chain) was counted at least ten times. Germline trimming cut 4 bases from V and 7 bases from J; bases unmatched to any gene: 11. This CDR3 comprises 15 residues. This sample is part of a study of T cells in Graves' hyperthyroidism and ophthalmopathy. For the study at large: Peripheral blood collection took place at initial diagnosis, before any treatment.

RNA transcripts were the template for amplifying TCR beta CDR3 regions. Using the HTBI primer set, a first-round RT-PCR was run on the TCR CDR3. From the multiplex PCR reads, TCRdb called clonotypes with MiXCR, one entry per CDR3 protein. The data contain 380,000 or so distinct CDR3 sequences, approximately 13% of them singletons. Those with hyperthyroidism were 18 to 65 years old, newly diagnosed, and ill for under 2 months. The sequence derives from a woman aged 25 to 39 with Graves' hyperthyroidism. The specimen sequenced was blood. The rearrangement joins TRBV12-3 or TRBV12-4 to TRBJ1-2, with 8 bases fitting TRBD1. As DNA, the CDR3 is TGTGCCAGCAGTTCAAGGACAGGGTCCAATTTTGGCTACACCTTC. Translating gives CASSSRTGSNFGYTF.